One sample yielded the 24 T cell receptor beta chains listed below, sequenced in a study of T cell clonality in common variable immunodeficiency. Using immunoSEQ multiplex PCR, the repertoire was profiled, and TCRdb retains in-frame clones only, with some absent. The specimen has about 60,000 clones, none found just once. The sample taken for sequencing was peripheral blood mononuclear cells. The source of these receptors is a person aged 18-70 years in good health.

This clone was seen many times. With the read ending 3 residues before the CDR3 end, the germline J gene is used to fill in that end. J is TRBJ1-1 and V is TRBV20-1, with TRBD1 matching 8 bases. In germline, CDR1 is DFQATT, CDR2 SNEGSKA (reference sequence). The trim removed 6 bases at V and 3 bases at J, leaving 12 bases unmatched. The CDR3 loop spans 15 amino acids. This CDR3 is CSATQGEVSDTEAFF. The sequenced CDR3 bases are TGCAGTGCGACACAGGGGGAGGTCTCGGACACTGAA.

Ten or more counts support this clone. The CDR3 end falls 3 residues outside the read, so it is completed with the germline J gene. The V gene is TRBV5-1, the J gene TRBJ2-5; D is unclear. The V gene lost 2 bases and the J gene lost 5 bases, with 7 bases spanning the gap. The CDR3 totals 12 residues. Per germline, CDR1 SGHRS and CDR2 YFSETQ. Here the CDR3 reads CASSFQGETQYF. The sequenced CDR3 bases are TGCGCCAGCAGCTTCCAAGGGGAGACC.

This clone was seen at least ten times. CDR3 amino acids: CASSEIQGLTPYEQYF. Partial CDR3 DNA: TGTGCCAGCAGTGAAATCCAGGGACTAACCCCCTACGAG. This chain joins TRBV2 and TRBJ2-7, with 7 bases matching TRBD2. The CDR3 extends 3 residues past the end of the read, so its final part is completed from the germline J gene. The V gene's germline CDR1 is SNHLY and CDR2 FYNNEI. The CDR3 has 16 residues. J lost 2 bases, V lost 2 bases, and 9 bases had no gene match.

This clone was recorded many times. The CDR3 end is not reached by the read, which stops 3 residues before it; the germline J gene fills it in. The chain uses TRBV3-1 (or the pseudogene TRBV3-2) and TRBJ2-1; 9 nucleotides align to TRBD2. The germline V gene encodes CDR1 LGHDT and CDR2 YNNKEL (reference sequence). V was clipped by 4 bases and J by 3 bases; unmatched bases: 4. The CDR3 contains 15 residues. The CDR3 reads CASSPSGGIYNEQFF. The sequenced part of the CDR3 DNA is TGTGCCAGCAGCCCAAGCGGGGGGATCTACAATGAG.

Many counts were recorded for this clone. The read terminates 3 residues before the CDR3 end, so the remaining end is supplied by the germline J gene. V and J are TRBV2 and TRBJ2-1; 10 positions match TRBD2. Germline CDR1 and CDR2: SNHLY and FYNNEI. With V trimmed by 0 bases and J by 0 bases, 5 bases remained unmatched. The CDR3 is made up of 18 amino acids. The CDR3 sequence: CASSEASGLASSYNEQFF. The covered CDR3 bases are TGTGCCAGCAGTGAAGCCTCGGGACTAGCGAGCTCCTACAATGAG.

This clone was detected many times. The read stops 3 residues short of the end of the CDR3; the missing end is completed from the germline J gene. The chain uses TRBV20-1 and TRBJ1-4; TRBD1 agrees at 9 bases. The J segment lost 5 bases and the V segment lost 4 bases, leaving 5 bases of the junction unmatched. CDR3 size: 14 residues. Germline lookup yields CDR1 DFQATT and CDR2 SNEGSKA (reference sequence). The CDR3 region is CSAKNRGPNEKLFF. The CDR3 bases that were read are TGCAGTGCTAAGAACAGGGGGCCGAATGAAAAA.

This clone was detected ten times or more. Partial CDR3 DNA: TGTGCCAGCATCAACCGGGGGGGGCCCTCCTACAATGAG. It encodes CASINRGGPSYNE. The whole CDR3 region reads CASINRGGPSYNEQFF. The J gene is TRBJ2-1, the V gene TRBV27; 8 bases are a match to TRBD2. The read falls 3 residues short of the CDR3 end, and the missing part is taken from the germline J gene. Germline V gene lookup returns CDR1 MNHEY and CDR2 SMNVEV (reference sequence). The CDR3 totals 16 residues. The V gene end was trimmed by 7 bases and the J gene end by 0 bases; junction bases not matched to a gene: 8.

This clone has more than one count but fewer than ten. Coverage ceases 3 residues before the CDR3 finishes, and the germline J gene fills in the end. J is TRBJ2-1 and V is TRBV25-1; no clear D gene. The CDR3 consists of 16 residues. CDR1 is MGHDK, CDR2 SYGVNS, per germline. Trimming pared 5 bases from V and 1 base from J, leaving 15 bases between. CDR3 DNA (partial): TGTGCCAGCAGTCCCGAGATCGCGTCGTCCTACAATGAG. Its protein product is CASSPEIASSYNE. The CDR3 in full is CASSPEIASSYNEQFF.

The sample holds a few counts of this clone. The read stops 3 residues short of the end of the CDR3; the missing end is completed from the germline J gene. The V gene is TRBV30, the J gene TRBJ2-4, with a tentative D call TRBD1 (6 bases). Germline V CDR1 and CDR2: GTSNPN, SVGIG (reference sequence). This CDR3 region has 11 residues. The DNA read from the CDR3 is TGTGCCTGGAGTACAGGGTTCGGT. Amino acids: CAWSTGFG. The entire CDR3 protein reads CAWSTGFGQYF.

There are many counts of this clone. Read sequence stops 3 residues before the CDR3 end, and the germline J gene provides the missing end. The rearrangement links TRBV20-1 to TRBJ1-1, with TRBD1 matching over 8 bases. V shed 2 bases, J shed 4 bases, and the junction held 6 bases outside the gene matches. The CDR3 is 14 residues long. Germline V gene lookup returns CDR1 DFQATT and CDR2 SNEGSKA (reference sequence). CDR3 sequence reads: CSARPTTGATEAFF. CDR3 DNA, as far as it was read: TGCAGTGCTAGACCCACGACAGGGGCCACTGAA.

In this sample, this clone turned up many times. The read terminates 3 residues before the CDR3 end, so the remaining end is supplied by the germline J gene. The V call is TRBV30, the J call TRBJ1-1, with a weak D call TRBD1 (5 bases). Germline V gene lookup returns CDR1 GTSNPN and CDR2 SVGIG (reference sequence). Deletions cut 5 bases from V and 4 bases from J, with 23 bases between. The CDR3 has 16 amino acids. The CDR3 reads CAWEALLGRGGTEAFF. The sequenced CDR3 bases are TGTGCCTGGGAAGCCCTTTTGGGCCGGGGGGGCACTGAA.

This clone occurred many times. The sequenced part of the CDR3 DNA is TGCGCCAGCGGGGCAGGGAACACTGAA. Its translation is CASGAGNTE. In full, the CDR3 reads CASGAGNTEAFF. The rearrangement links TRBV5-1 to TRBJ1-1; possible D gene TRBD1, 5 bases. Read data end 3 residues before the CDR3 end; the end is taken from the germline J gene. This CDR3 contains 12 residues. Trimming took 7 bases from V and 1 from J, leaving 8 bases between them. Germline assignment: CDR1 SGHRS and CDR2 YFSETQ.

There are many counts of this clone. The CDR3 end lies 3 residues beyond the end of the read and is filled in from the germline J gene. This chain links TRBV20-1 with TRBJ2-2; TRBD2 matches at 9 bases. Trimming cost V 3 bases and J 0 bases; bases outside gene matches: 2. The germline V gene encodes CDR1 DFQATT and CDR2 SNEGSKA (reference sequence). The CDR3 length is 15 residues. The CDR3 bases that were read are TGCAGTGCTAGCGGCGGGAGGGCGAACACCGGGGAG. It translates to CSASGGRANTGE. The whole CDR3 protein is CSASGGRANTGELFF.

This clone has ten or more counts. CDR3 DNA, as far as it was read: TGCGCCAGCAGTTACTATACAGGGAACTATGGC. It is translated as CASSYYTGNYG. In full, the CDR3 reads CASSYYTGNYGYTF. This chain links TRBV5-1 with TRBJ1-2; D might be TRBD1 (6 bases). The read ends 3 residues shy of where the CDR3 ends; the end is completed using the germline J gene. Germline V gives CDR1 SGHRS, CDR2 YFSETQ. The CDR3 has 14 amino acids. V lost 5 bases, J lost 2 bases, and 13 bases lay in between.

This clone was found a few times. The CDR3 end falls 3 residues outside the read, so it is completed with the germline J gene. The genes are TRBV18 and TRBJ2-4; 7 bases match TRBD1. The germline V gene encodes CDR1 KGHSH and CDR2 LQKENI. This CDR3 spans 14 amino acids. Partial CDR3 DNA: TGTGCCAGCTCACGAGACAGGGATAACTATGGT. Translating gives CASSRDRDNYG. The CDR3 reads in full as CASSRDRDNYGQYF.

This clone was detected ten times or more. Read coverage stops 3 residues before the CDR3 terminus; the germline J gene supplies the remainder. This chain links TRBV2 with TRBJ2-2; D ambiguous. The CDR3 contains 14 residues. Germline CDR1 SNHLY, CDR2 FYNNEI. V lost 4 bases and J lost 0, with 6 bases in between. CDR3 bases read: TGTGCCAGCAGTGGACGGGCGAACACCGGGGAG. Residues: CASSGRANTGE. The whole CDR3 is CASSGRANTGELFF.

This clone was detected many times. The CDR3 extends 3 residues past the end of the read, so its final part is completed from the germline J gene. The chain combines TRBV5-4 with TRBJ1-1; D is ambiguous. V lost 4 bases to trimming and J lost 0 bases, with 7 bases between them. The CDR3 is made up of 13 amino acids. Germline CDR1 and CDR2: SGHNT and YYREEE (reference sequence). Incomplete CDR3 DNA: TGTGCCAGCAGCCCAGACATGAACACTGAA. Residues: CASSPDMNTE. The CDR3 as a whole reads CASSPDMNTEAFF.

This clone was recorded many times. The read falls 3 residues short of the CDR3 end, and the missing part is taken from the germline J gene. The J gene is TRBJ2-1, the V gene TRBV5-6; 9 bases map to TRBD2. After removal of 2 bases from V and 4 bases from J, the junction contained 4 bases not matched to a gene. The CDR3 length is 15 residues. CDR1 is SGHDT, CDR2 YYEEEE, per germline. This CDR3 reads CASSFTSGLYNEQFF. Partial CDR3 DNA: TGTGCCAGCAGCTTCACTAGCGGGCTTTACAATGAG.

Many counts were recorded for this clone. The CDR3: CASSLGADSYEQYF. Partial CDR3 DNA: TGTGCCAGCAGCTTAGGTGCGGACTCCTACGAG. The chain employs TRBV13 and TRBJ2-7, with unresolved D. The read stops 3 residues short of the end of the CDR3; the missing end is completed from the germline J gene. Trimming pared 0 bases from V and 0 bases from J, leaving 6 bases between. Germline V gene data show CDR1 as PRHDT and CDR2 as FYEKMQ (reference sequence). The CDR3 is 14 amino acids.

Ten or more counts support this clone. The CDR3 end falls 3 residues outside the read, so it is completed with the germline J gene. The V gene is TRBV7-7, the J gene TRBJ2-7, with 11 bases aligning to TRBD2. After removal of 5 bases from V and 3 bases from J, the junction contained 6 bases not matched to a gene. This CDR3 spans 15 amino acids. Germline V CDR1 and CDR2: SSHAT, FNYEAQ (reference sequence). The CDR3 DNA, read in part, is TGTGCCAGCAGCAAAGGGACTAGCGGAAGCTACGAG. This encodes CASSKGTSGSYE. The entire CDR3 is CASSKGTSGSYEQYF.

This clone has at least ten counts. The read ends 3 residues before the CDR3 terminus; that terminus is restored from the germline J gene. The chain combines TRBV5-1 with TRBJ2-5; 13 bases are shared with TRBD2. The CDR3 sequence is 17 residues long. Germline V gives CDR1 SGHRS, CDR2 YFSETQ. Trimming cost V 4 bases and J 1 base; bases outside gene matches: 7. The CDR3: CASSTGLAGVLQETQYF. The sequenced part of the CDR3 DNA is TGCGCCAGCAGCACCGGACTAGCGGGAGTACTCCAAGAGACC.

This clone was counted ten times or more. Read coverage stops 3 residues before the CDR3 terminus; the germline J gene supplies the remainder. The gene calls are TRBV20-1 and TRBJ2-3, with 10 bases lining up with TRBD1. The CDR3 is 16 residues long. CDR1 and CDR2 (germline): DFQATT, SNEGSKA (reference sequence). The trim removed 5 bases at V and 4 bases at J, leaving 12 bases unmatched. The CDR3 loop reads CSAGPGQGWVADTQYF. The part of the CDR3 DNA that was read is TGCAGTGCTGGACCGGGACAGGGGTGGGTAGCAGATACG.

This clone was recorded many times. The CDR3 end lies 3 residues beyond the end of the read and is filled in from the germline J gene. The chain has TRBV20-1 and TRBJ2-1; TRBD1 aligns across 8 bases. In germline, CDR1 is DFQATT, CDR2 SNEGSKA (reference sequence). CDR3 length equals 15 residues. The ends lost 3 bases at V and 2 bases at J; junction bases unmatched: 6. CDR3: CSASPPGGPYNEQFF. The covered CDR3 bases are TGCAGTGCTAGTCCTCCAGGGGGCCCCTACAATGAG.

This clone was seen repeatedly, ten times or more. The read stops 3 residues short of the end of the CDR3; the missing end is completed from the germline J gene. This chain links TRBV4-1 with TRBJ2-7, with a tentative D call TRBD2 (6 bases). Trimming removed 2 bases from V and 1 base from J, with 18 bases in between. The CDR3 is 17 amino acids. Germline V gene data show CDR1 as MGHRA and CDR2 as YSYEKL. CDR3 DNA, as far as it was read: TGCGCCAGCAGCCAATCCGGACACCTAGGAGGGTCCTACGAG. Its protein product is CASSQSGHLGGSYE. The full CDR3 reads CASSQSGHLGGSYEQYF.